This T cell receptor beta chain is from a study of response to subunit inactivated influenza vaccine. General study points: Each seasonal influenza vaccination recruits few new T cells, the authors suggested.

A single record per CDR3 protein comes from TCRdb applying MiXCR to the RT-PCR reads. Here the sample spans about 700,000 distinct CDR3 sequences, 14% being singletons. The ends were cut back, 0 bases at V and 4 bases at J, with 8 bases in the middle. Germline CDR1 is SGHRS and CDR2 is YFSETQ. This CDR3 has 13 amino acids. This clonotype showed up many times. Its antigen remains unknown. The source is a man in his fifties who received an inactivated influenza vaccine. The sample here was PBMCs from blood, taken about 14 days before vaccination. J is TRBJ2-7 and V is TRBV5-1; possible D gene TRBD1, 5 bases. CDR3 amino acids: CASSLARAYEQYF. The DNA of the CDR3 is TGCGCCAGCAGCTTGGCCAGGGCTTACGAGCAGTACTTC. Based on the CDR3 plus reference TRBV5-1 and TRBJ2-7, the full variable domain is KAGVTQTPRYLIKTRGQQVTLSCSPISGHRSVSWYQQTPGQGLQFLFEYFSETQRNKGNFPGRFSGRQFSNSRSEMNVSTLELGDSALYLCASSLARAYEQYFGPGTRLTVT.